The 18 T cell receptor beta chains reported below all come from one sample, sequenced in a study of shared clonotypes between healthy human individuals. The method was immunoSEQ multiplex PCR; TCRdb's version includes in-frame clones alone and lacks a portion of them. The sample holds 600,000 to 750,000 clones; about three quarters are singletons and the top ten take approximately 1.8%. The sequenced sample consisted of memory CD4+ T cells sorted from blood. Subset specified: CD45RA-negative fraction. All receptors come from a young woman in good health.

The gene calls are TRBV5-1 and TRBJ2-7; D is perhaps TRBD1 (5 bases). The germline V gene has CDR1 SGHRS and CDR2 YFSETQ. V lost 4 bases to trimming and J lost 4 bases, with 9 bases between them. CDR3 length: 12 amino acids. The CDR3 here is CASSPDMYEQYF. The DNA for the CDR3 is TGCGCCAGCAGCCCGGACATGTACGAGCAGTACTTC.

V and J are TRBV2 and TRBJ1-3, with a tentative D call TRBD1 (5 bases). Germline assignment: CDR1 SNHLY and CDR2 FYNNEI. V lost 5 bases to trimming and J lost 4 bases, with 12 bases between them. The CDR3 extends over 14 amino acids. CDR3 loop: CASSPGQGGNTIYF. The CDR3 nucleotides read TGTGCCAGCAGTCCGGGGCAGGGAGGAAACACCATATATTTT.

This chain connects TRBV18 to TRBJ2-3; 10 bases fit TRBD1. Germline V gene sequence: CDR1 KGHSH, CDR2 LQKENI. The CDR3 loop spans 14 amino acids. The trim removed 6 bases at V and 6 bases at J, leaving 6 bases unmatched. Written as DNA, the CDR3 is TGTGCCAGCTCCCGCGGGACAGGGGAGGATACGCAGTATTTT. It specifies CASSRGTGEDTQYF.

CDR3 amino acids: CASRGRQVNTGELFF. The CDR3 DNA reads as TGTGCCAGTAGGGGGCGACAGGTGAACACCGGGGAGCTGTTTTTT. The V call is TRBV19, the J call TRBJ2-2, with D possibly matching TRBD1 (6 bases). The V gene lost 6 bases and the J gene lost 1 base, with 12 bases spanning the gap. Per germline, CDR1 LNHDA and CDR2 SQIVND (reference sequence). The CDR3 spans 15 residues. The variable domain in full, with the rest retrieved from reference TRBV19 and TRBJ2-2, is DGGITQSPKYLFRKEGQNVTLSCEQNLNHDAMYWYRQDPGQGLRLIYYSQIVNDFQKGDIAEGYSVSREKKESFPLTVTSAQKNPTAFYLCASRGRQVNTGELFFGEGSRLTVL.

The J gene is TRBJ1-3, the V gene TRBV29-1; the D is unclear. The CDR3 has 16 amino acids. Trimming took off 6 bases at V and 0 bases at J, with 18 bases between the two ends. Germline-derived CDR1 and CDR2 are SQVTM and ANQGSEA. The CDR3 nucleotides read TGCAGCGTCACGAGGAAGACGGCCTACTCTGGAAACACCATATATTTT. This sequence encodes CSVTRKTAYSGNTIYF.

This clone was counted a few times. The rearrangement uses TRBV30 and TRBJ1-6; 8 nucleotides line up with TRBD1. This CDR3 spans 14 amino acids. Germline V gene data show CDR1 as GTSNPN and CDR2 as SVGIG (reference sequence). The trim removed 3 bases at V and 10 bases at J, leaving 8 bases unmatched. For the CDR3, the DNA is TGTGCCTGGAGGCCCGGAGACAGGGGATCACCCCTCCACTTT. It codes for CAWRPGDRGSPLHF. The variable domain in full, completed from reference TRBV30 and TRBJ1-6, reads SQTIHQWPATLVQPVGSPLSLECTVEGTSNPNLYWYRQAAGRGLQLLFYSVGIGQISSEVPQNLSASRPQDRQFILSSKKLLLSDSGFYLCAWRPGDRGSPLHFGNGTRLTVT.

The chain links TRBV7-9 to TRBJ1-4; D is possibly TRBD1 (6 bases). Per germline, CDR1 SEHNR and CDR2 FQNEAQ (reference sequence). V dropped 4 bases and J dropped 12 bases, with 21 bases sitting between them. The CDR3 sequence is 15 residues long. CDR3 nucleotide sequence: TGTGCCAGCAGCTACCAGGGGCAGGGCGCGGAAGAACTGTTTTTT. Translating gives CASSYQGQGAEELFF.

This chain links TRBV19 with TRBJ2-7; 11 bases agree with TRBD2. With V trimmed by 5 bases and J by 1 base, 10 bases remained unmatched. CDR1 is LNHDA and CDR2 is SQIVND in the germline V gene (reference sequence). The CDR3 contains 17 residues. CDR3 coding DNA: TGTGCCAGTAGTGGTAACCCCGGGACTAGCGGTTCCTACGAGCAGTACTTC. Its protein is CASSGNPGTSGSYEQYF.

As for this clone: Being one base from a much bigger clone, this may be a read error. The gene calls are TRBV5-6 and TRBJ2-2; D unclear. Germline values: CDR1 SGHDT, CDR2 YYEEEE. The CDR3 contains 16 residues. The CDR3 is CAGSLFSVRNTGELFF. For the CDR3, the DNA is TGTGCCGGCAGCTTATTCTCCGTTCGAAACACCGGGGAGCTGTTTTTT.

V is TRBV28 and J is TRBJ2-7; 10 positions match TRBD2. The junction had 7 bases not matched to a gene; V was cut back by 2 bases and J by 6 bases. This CDR3 contains 15 residues. Germline CDR1 is MDHEN and CDR2 is SYDVKM. CDR3 sequence reads: CASSLVSSGSSEQYF. DNA for the CDR3: TGTGCCAGCAGTTTAGTTTCTAGCGGGAGCTCCGAGCAGTACTTC.

The CDR3 reads CSVVTGEREKLFF. In DNA, the CDR3 is TGCAGCGTTGTGACAGGGGAGCGTGAAAAACTGTTTTTT. V gene TRBV29-1 combines with J gene TRBJ1-4, with TRBD1 identical over 8 bases. The CDR3 is 13 amino acids. The J segment lost 7 bases and the V segment lost 4 bases, leaving 5 bases of the junction unmatched. Germline V gene lookup returns CDR1 SQVTM and CDR2 ANQGSEA.

The gene calls are TRBV4-1 and TRBJ2-2; possible D gene TRBD2, 6 bases. Trimming took off 5 bases at V and 0 bases at J, with 13 bases between the two ends. This CDR3 has 16 residues. Germline CDR1 is MGHRA and CDR2 is YSYEKL. DNA of the CDR3: TGCGCCAGCAGCTACCTGACGGGAGCGAACACCGGGGAGCTGTTTTTT. Protein: CASSYLTGANTGELFF.

CDR3 sequence (DNA): TGTGCCAGCGGGCCCCCAGACAGACTGGAAGCTTTCTTT. Amino acids: CASGPPDRLEAFF. The genes are TRBV6-6 and TRBJ1-1, with D perhaps matching TRBD1 (5 bases). Germline CDR1 reads MNHNY; CDR2 reads SVGAGI (reference sequence). The V end lost 8 bases, the J end lost 8 bases, and 18 bases lay between the germline ends. There are 13 residues in the CDR3.

This clone has only one observation. The chain employs TRBV5-1 and TRBJ2-3; either TRBD1 or TRBD2 may supply D (5 bases each). Trimming took off 3 bases at V and 0 bases at J, with 20 bases between the two ends. Germline CDR1 and CDR2: SGHRS and YFSETQ. The CDR3 has 18 amino acids. This chain's CDR3 is CASSSRAGDGLSTDTQYF. Here the CDR3 DNA reads TGCGCCAGCAGCTCAAGGGCCGGGGACGGACTTAGCACAGATACGCAGTATTTT.

This clone was recorded only once. The chain joins TRBV28 to TRBJ2-4, with D possibly TRBD2 on 5 matching bases. Germline-derived CDR1 and CDR2 are MDHEN and SYDVKM. V dropped 4 bases and J dropped 2 bases, with 21 bases sitting between them. This CDR3 spans 18 amino acids. CDR3 sequence reads: CASSYQEEGTDSKNIQYF. The DNA for the CDR3 is TGTGCCAGCAGTTACCAAGAAGAGGGAACAGATTCCAAAAACATTCAGTACTTC.

The chain couples TRBV9 to TRBJ1-5; 7 nucleotides line up with TRBD1. This CDR3 is 14 amino acids long. J was trimmed by 9 bases and V by 3 bases; bases with no gene match: 9. Germline CDR1 is SGDLS and CDR2 is YYNGEE. The CDR3 bases are TGTGCCAGCAGCGAACTCCTCCAGGGGGGGCCCCAGCATTTT. This translates into CASSELLQGGPQHF.

V is TRBV27 and J is TRBJ2-7; tentatively, D is TRBD1 (6 bases). The CDR3 extends over 13 amino acids. Per the germline V gene, CDR1 is MNHEY and CDR2 is SMNVEV (reference sequence). V was shortened by 5 bases and J by 5 bases, with 13 bases between the two germline ends. The CDR3 loop reads CASSTGQPHEQYF. Here the CDR3 DNA reads TGTGCCAGCAGTACGGGACAACCCCACGAGCAGTACTTC.

The chain employs TRBV2 and TRBJ1-1; D perhaps matches TRBD1 (6 bases). V lost 5 bases, J lost 0 bases, and 19 bases lay in between. The CDR3 sequence is 17 residues long. In germline, CDR1 is SNHLY, CDR2 FYNNEI. CDR3 DNA: TGTGCCAGCAGTAAGTTCCAGGGGATATTAATGAACACTGAAGCTTTCTTT. It translates to CASSKFQGILMNTEAFF.